Here is one T cell receptor (beta chain) with its context. The record originates from a study of T-cell memory formation after mild COVID-19. Per the germline V gene, CDR1 is LGHNA and CDR2 is YSLEER. This CDR3 comprises 15 residues. Trimming removed 0 bases from V and 3 bases from J, with 9 bases in between. TCRdb itself ran the 5' RACE reads through MiXCR, one entry per CDR3 protein. This sample carries over 350,000 distinct CDR3 sequences, approximately 15% of them seen once, and the ten largest clones take around a fifth. The origin of this receptor is a young man who had mild COVID-19 (a few samples of this study predate the infection). Cell type and time point are not known. The chain recombines TRBV4-3 with TRBJ1-3; no reliable D call. Sequencing was carried out using PBMCs or a T cell subset sorted from them (not recorded which). This chain's CDR3 is CASSQDRRDGNTIYF. The CDR3 DNA sequence: TGCGCCAGCAGCCAAGATAGGAGAGATGGAAACACCATATATTTT.